This T cell receptor (beta chain) was sequenced in a study of cytomegalovirus exposure and HLA in healthy donors. Across the study: The 100 million to 120 million unique TCR beta sequences, from about 190 million T cells, were found by an earlier analysis.

With respect to this clone: Germline is not matched at one junction end, which may reflect a read error.

Primers: 60 Vbeta forward and 13 Jbeta reverse. The repertoire was sequenced with immunoSEQ multiplex PCR; TCRdb's copy has only in-frame clones and lacks some. The sample lists 160,000 or so clones; roughly 80% were seen once. There are 16 residues in the CDR3. The germline CDR1 and CDR2 sequences are SGHVS and FQNEAQ. The receptor comes from a male donor in good health and CMV-seropositive. The genes are TRBV7-8 and TRBJ2-6, with 8 bases aligning to TRBD2. The specimen sequenced was PBMCs. The CDR3 bases are TGTGCCAGCAGAAAGGGCGGGGTGCGGGGGGCCAACGGCCTGACTTTC. It is translated as CASRKGGVRGANGLTF.